These T cell receptor beta chains were read from a single sample in a study of a mutant IDH1 vaccine in newly diagnosed glioma. No antigen has been identified for these receptors. Only in-frame clones appear in the TCRdb table, and some are missing; sequencing was by immunoSEQ multiplex PCR. The sample carries more than 40,000 clones, more than 75% recorded once. The sequencing used PBMCs, collected from a glioma patient whose treatment included an IDH1 peptide vaccine. These receptors originate from a woman aged 35 to 49 with glioma. Both conserved end residues are trimmed from each CDR3. Each record gives: V gene, CDR3 protein.

v_gene: TRBV6-6
CDR3aa: ASSLWGSNQPQH

v_gene: TRBV7-2
CDR3aa: ASSFRDRDYSYEQY

v_gene: TRBV25-1
CDR3aa: ASSESGYRNSPLH

v_gene: TRBV7-7
CDR3aa: ATAQAAGGQETQY

v_gene: TRBV6-5
CDR3aa: ASSSSGDPGTQH

v_gene: TRBV5-4
CDR3aa: ASSLFTGANVLT

v_gene: TRBV27
CDR3aa: ASSFEGPDTQY

v_gene: TRBV7-2
CDR3aa: ASSTLRRGTYEQY

v_gene: TRBV19
CDR3aa: ASSISPNRQNEQF

v_gene: TRBV30
CDR3aa: AWSESYGYT

v_gene: TRBV30
CDR3aa: AWSKSSGKVEQY

v_gene: TRBV2
CDR3aa: ASSDHSEAF

v_gene: TRBV7-6
CDR3aa: ASSLLTDYEQY

v_gene: TRBV5-1
CDR3aa: ASKSLTGRDEKLF

v_gene: TRBV19
CDR3aa: ASSPSRGPNYGYT

v_gene: TRBV7-9
CDR3aa: ASSRADLYGYT

v_gene: TRBV29-1
CDR3aa: SVGKQGKMGTEAF

v_gene: TRBV30
CDR3aa: AWSFGAGNQPQH

v_gene: TRBV10-3
CDR3aa: AISKQGDTEAF

v_gene: TRBV10-3
CDR3aa: AISDLQGSLEAF

v_gene: TRBV2
CDR3aa: ASSRTSGSNEQF

v_gene: TRBV27
CDR3aa: ASGPAQVWDNSPLH

v_gene: TRBV5-1
CDR3aa: ASSEGGNTGELF

v_gene: TRBV9
CDR3aa: ASSVGMGARNEKLF

v_gene: TRBV19
CDR3aa: ASNEIRQGGQPQH

v_gene: TRBV6-5
CDR3aa: ASRAGTRGQPQH

v_gene: TRBV5-4
CDR3aa: ASSFRDRGREQY

v_gene: TRBV5-1
CDR3aa: ASSSKGPTNTGELF

v_gene: TRBV6-5
CDR3aa: ASSYSTGGGYT

v_gene: TRBV6-1
CDR3aa: ASSSSGRNTGELF

v_gene: TRBV18
CDR3aa: ASSHASRTAQETQY